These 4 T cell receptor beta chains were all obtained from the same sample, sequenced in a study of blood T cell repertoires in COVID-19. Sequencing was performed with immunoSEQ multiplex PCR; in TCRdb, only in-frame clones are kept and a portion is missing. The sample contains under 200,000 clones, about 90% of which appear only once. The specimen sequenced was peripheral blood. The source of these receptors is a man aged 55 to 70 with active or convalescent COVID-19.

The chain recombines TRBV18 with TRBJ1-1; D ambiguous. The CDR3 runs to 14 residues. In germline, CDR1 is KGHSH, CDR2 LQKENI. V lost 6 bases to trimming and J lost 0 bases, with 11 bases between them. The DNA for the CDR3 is TGTGCCAGCTCTACCGGACTGTTGAACACTGAAGCTTTCTTT. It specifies CASSTGLLNTEAFF. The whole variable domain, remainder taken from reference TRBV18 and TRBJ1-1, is NAGVMQNPRHLVRRRGQEARLRCSPMKGHSHVYWYRQLPEEGLKFMVYLQKENIIDESGMPKERFSAEFPKEGPSILRIQQVVRGDSAAYFCASSTGLLNTEAFFGQGTRLTVV.

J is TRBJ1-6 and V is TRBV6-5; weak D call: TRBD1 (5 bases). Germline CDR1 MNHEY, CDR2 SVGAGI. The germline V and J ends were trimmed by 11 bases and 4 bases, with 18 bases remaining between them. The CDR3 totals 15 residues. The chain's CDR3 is CAGASDALYNSPLHF. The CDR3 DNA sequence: TGTGCCGGGGCCTCGGACGCCTTATATAATTCACCCCTCCACTTT.

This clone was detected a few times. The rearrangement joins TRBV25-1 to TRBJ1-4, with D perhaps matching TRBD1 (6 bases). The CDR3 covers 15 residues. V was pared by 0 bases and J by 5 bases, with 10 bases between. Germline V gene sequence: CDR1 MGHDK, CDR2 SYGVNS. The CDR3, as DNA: TGTGCCAGCAGTGAATACACAGGGATCAATGAAAAACTGTTTTTT. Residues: CASSEYTGINEKLFF. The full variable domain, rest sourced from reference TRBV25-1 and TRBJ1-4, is EADIYQTPRYLVIGTGKKITLECSQTMGHDKMYWYQQDPGMELHLIHYSYGVNSTEKGDLSSESTVSRIRTEHFPLTLESARPSHTSQYLCASSEYTGINEKLFFGSGTQLSVL.

This CDR3 is CASSLGESGSPLHF. The CDR3 DNA follows: TGTGCCAGCAGCTTAGGGGAATCAGGGTCACCCCTCCACTTT. The chain has TRBV7-2 and TRBJ1-6; possible D gene TRBD1, 5 bases. Trimming left V 1 base short and J 10 bases short, with 11 bases between. The CDR3 is 14 amino acids. Germline lookup yields CDR1 SGHTA and CDR2 FQGNSA. Looking up the rest from reference TRBV7-2 and TRBJ1-6 gives the full variable domain: GAGVSQSPSNKVTEKGKDVELRCDPISGHTALYWYRQSLGQGLEFLIYFQGNSAPDKSGLPSDRFSAERTGGSVSTLTIQRTQQEDSAVYLCASSLGESGSPLHFGNGTRLTVT.